The table lists the clone carrying this T cell receptor (beta chain) with many counts. The time point is: newly diagnosed GD, antithyroid drugs for less than 3 months. The authors made the TCR library using RNA they extracted from PBMCs. The data originate from a study of regulatory T cells in long-lasting Graves disease. Background on the study: Antithyroid drugs had been given to newly diagnosed Graves' patients for under 3 months.

The germline V and J ends were trimmed by 0 bases and 0 bases, with 9 bases remaining between them. The CDR3 length is 17 residues. Germline CDR1 SNHLY, CDR2 FYNNEI. According to the study, TCR beta libraries were built with iRepertoire HTBI primers and CDR3-region Arm-PCR. TCRdb passed the multiplex PCR reads through MiXCR, listing each CDR3 protein once. The data contain roughly 520,000 distinct CDR3 sequences, about 11% of them seen just once; the ten biggest clones take up approximately 9%. These data were also reused for a study on T cells in Graves' hyperthyroidism and ophthalmopathy. That source reports: Carried out on the TCR CDR3, a first-round RT-PCR used the HTBI primer set. Progression to ophthalmopathy was predicted a median of roughly 6.8 months early.

The rearrangement uses TRBV2 and TRBJ2-6; no clear D gene. The sequence was collected from a woman aged 25 to 45 with Graves disease. The sequences come from peripheral blood mononuclear cells (PBMCs), collected at new diagnosis, from a patient treated with antithyroid drugs. The CDR3 here is CASSEAGRRSGANVLTF. CDR3 sequence (DNA): TGTGCCAGCAGTGAAGCGGGTCGGCGCTCTGGGGCCAACGTCCTGACTTTC.